One sample yielded the 4 T cell receptor beta chains listed below, sequenced in a study of T cell responses to AZD1222 COVID-19 vaccine. Sequenced by immunoSEQ multiplex PCR; TCRdb stores in-frame clones only, minus some. The sample has 110,000 to 150,000 clones; more than 85% are singletons. The sequencing used peripheral blood, collected on day 0 of AZD1222 vaccination. Receptor source: an adult in good health.

The V call is TRBV19, the J call TRBJ1-2, with TRBD1 identical over 9 bases. V lost 4 bases, J lost 6 bases, and 9 bases stayed unmatched. The CDR3 contains 15 residues. Germline V CDR1 and CDR2: LNHDA, SQIVND (reference sequence). CDR3 nucleotide sequence: TGTGCCAGTAGTAGTACAGGGGGCGCGAGGAATGGCTACACCTTC. This gives the protein CASSSTGGARNGYTF.

The rearrangement uses TRBV2 and TRBJ1-5; perhaps TRBD1 as D (6 bases). CDR3 length equals 13 residues. Trimming left V 4 bases short and J 4 bases short, with 8 bases between. The germline gives CDR1 SNHLY, CDR2 FYNNEI. DNA for the CDR3: TGTGCCAGCAGTGGACAGGTAAATCAGCCCCAGCATTTT. Translated: CASSGQVNQPQHF.

DNA for the CDR3: TGTGCCATCCCGAGGAACCAGGACAGTCCTCAGAATTATAATCAGCCCCAGCATTTT. As protein: CAIPRNQDSPQNYNQPQHF. V is TRBV10-3 and J is TRBJ1-5, with a tentative D call TRBD1 (6 bases). CDR1 is ENHRY, CDR2 SYGVKD, per germline. This CDR3 spans 19 amino acids. Trimming took off 8 bases at V and 4 bases at J, with 30 bases between the two ends.

The chain combines TRBV27 with TRBJ2-7, with 10 bases fitting TRBD2. V lost 3 bases and J lost 5; bases outside the gene matches: 7. CDR3 length equals 15 residues. Per the germline V gene, CDR1 is MNHEY and CDR2 is SMNVEV (reference sequence). In nucleotides, the CDR3 is TGTGCCAGCAGTTTTGCTAGCGGGAGTCTCCACGAGCAGTACTTC. Its protein is CASSFASGSLHEQYF.